This entry lists 27 T cell receptor beta chains sequenced from one sample in a study of human T cells and chemical hapten exposure. From the RACE reads, TCRdb called clonotypes with MiXCR, one entry per CDR3 protein. This table has fewer than 500,000 distinct CDR3 sequences, about 4.8% appearing once. Indicated time point: patch test 1, 2 weeks after DPC sensitization. Treatment: therapeutic diphenylcyclopropenone sensitization with weekly scalp DPC. This sample comprised whole blood, obtained in connection with sensitization to the hapten diphenylcyclopropenone (DPC). The receptors were sampled from a woman between 45 and 65 years old with alopecia areata. Some clones in this sample may be carry-over from other donors' samples.

The chain combines TRBV10-3 with TRBJ2-3; 9 nucleotides agree with TRBD1. J gave up 1 base and V 8 bases, and 7 bases lay outside the gene matches. This CDR3 is built from 15 residues. The germline V gene encodes CDR1 ENHRY and CDR2 SYGVKD. This CDR3 reads CAIGRTGEGTDTQYF. As DNA, the CDR3 is TGTGCCATCGGTAGGACAGGGGAGGGCACAGATACGCAGTATTTT.

CDR3 residues: CSARRSINFNEQFF. The CDR3 nucleotides read TGCAGTGCTAGACGCTCCATTAACTTCAATGAGCAGTTCTTC. The rearrangement links TRBV20-1 to TRBJ2-1; D gene ambiguous. From germline, CDR1 is DFQATT and CDR2 SNEGSKA (reference sequence). V was cut by 2 bases and J by 6 bases, with 14 bases left in between. CDR3 size: 14 residues.

This clonotype was detected ten times or more. V is TRBV29-1 and J is TRBJ2-4; D is ambiguous. Germline CDR1 SQVTM, CDR2 ANQGSEA. V dropped 1 base and J dropped 8 bases, with 6 bases sitting between them. The CDR3 loop spans 11 amino acids. The CDR3 DNA follows: TGCAGCGTTGAAGTTTTGGACATTCAGTACTTC. It codes for CSVEVLDIQYF.

The chain carries TRBV25-1 and TRBJ1-1; no firm D call. Trimming took off 1 base at V and 6 bases at J, with 18 bases between the two ends. There are 16 residues in the CDR3. In germline, CDR1 is MGHDK, CDR2 SYGVNS. CDR3 residues: CASSEWGGGSNPEAFF. In DNA, the CDR3 is TGTGCCAGCAGTGAATGGGGTGGAGGGTCCAACCCTGAAGCTTTCTTT.

The V gene is TRBV12-3 or TRBV12-4, the J gene TRBJ1-2; no clear D. With 7 bases removed from V and 2 bases from J, the gap between germline ends came to 20 bases. This CDR3 contains 16 residues. For the CDR3, the DNA is TGTGCCAGCACTCCTGGGCTGTCTAACCCCAACTATGGCTACACCTTC. It is translated as CASTPGLSNPNYGYTF.

The chain employs TRBV7-8 and TRBJ2-2, with 11 bases aligning to TRBD2. There are 19 residues in the CDR3. From germline, CDR1 is SGHVS and CDR2 FQNEAQ. The trim removed 5 bases at V and 0 bases at J, leaving 11 bases unmatched. In DNA form, the CDR3 reads TGTGCCAGCAGCATTCTGGGGACTAGCGGATCTGCGAACACCGGGGAGCTGTTTTTT. It yields the protein CASSILGTSGSANTGELFF. Filled out from reference TRBV7-8 and TRBJ2-2, the complete variable domain reads GAGVSQSPRYKVAKRGQDVALRCDPISGHVSLFWYQQALGQGPEFLTYFQNEAQLDKSGLPSDRFFAERPEGSVSTLKIQRTQQEDSAVYLCASSILGTSGSANTGELFFGEGSRLTVL.

The sample holds many counts of this clonotype. This chain uses TRBV6-5 with TRBJ1-1; D gene unclear. This CDR3 spans 14 amino acids. Germline loops: CDR1 MNHEY, CDR2 SVGAGI. Trimming removed 0 bases from V and 5 bases from J, with 10 bases in between. CDR3 DNA: TGTGCCAGCAGTTACTCTGGGGTGTGGACTGAAGCTTTCTTT. Translation: CASSYSGVWTEAFF.

With regard to this clonotype: The conserved final phenylalanine or tryptophan is absent from the CDR3, which likely points to a read error. The limits of the CDR3 on the DNA are not certain, so only TCRdb's listed CDR3 is given. The chain employs TRBV18 and TRBJ2-4; no DNA check was done on the table's D call, TRBD1. Per germline, CDR1 KGHSH and CDR2 LQKENI. The CDR3 length is 12 residues, termini included. The CDR3 region is CASSPPGPWLYL.

The chain is built from TRBV29-1 and TRBJ1-1; D is undetermined. V was trimmed by 7 bases and J by 5 bases, leaving 8 bases between them. This CDR3 comprises 10 residues. Germline assignment: CDR1 SQVTM and CDR2 ANQGSEA. The DNA for the CDR3 is TGCAGCGGGACGGGGACTGAAGCTTTCTTT. Amino acid sequence: CSGTGTEAFF.

This clonotype has at least ten counts. This chain uses TRBV29-1 with TRBJ2-5; the D is unclear. The CDR3 runs 12 residues. CDR1 and CDR2 (germline): SQVTM, ANQGSEA. With 6 bases removed from V and 2 bases from J, the gap between germline ends came to 10 bases. The CDR3 reads CSVPLGQETQYF. The CDR3 nucleotides read TGCAGCGTCCCTCTAGGGCAAGAGACCCAGTACTTC.

This clonotype was seen many times. The chain carries TRBV4-2 and TRBJ1-5; no reliable D call. The length of the CDR3 is 14 residues. Germline V gives CDR1 LGHNA, CDR2 YNFKEQ. V was trimmed by 0 bases and J by 7 bases, leaving 10 bases between them. The CDR3 is CASSQDWGSQPQHF. Here the CDR3 DNA reads TGTGCCAGCAGCCAAGACTGGGGTTCACAGCCCCAGCATTTT.

Only a few counts were recorded for this clonotype. The CDR3 nucleotides are TGCGGCCTTCGACAGATGATGAACACTGAAGCTTTCTTT. Its translation is CGLRQMMNTEAFF. This chain joins TRBV20-1 and TRBJ1-1; TRBD1 might be the D (5 bases). CDR1 is DFQATT, CDR2 SNEGSKA, per germline (reference sequence). The CDR3 runs to 13 residues.

This clonotype was observed a few times. V is TRBV5-1 and J is TRBJ2-7; D unclear. The CDR3 spans 12 residues. V dropped 4 bases and J dropped 6 bases, with 11 bases sitting between them. Germline V CDR1 and CDR2: SGHRS, YFSETQ. This CDR3 reads CASSLDPGEQYF. DNA of the CDR3: TGCGCCAGCAGCCTCGACCCCGGCGAGCAGTACTTC.

The sample holds a few counts of this clonotype. The CDR3 nucleotides read TGCAGTGTCGGCGGGAGTGGCACAGATACGCAGTATTTT. This encodes CSVGGSGTDTQYF. The J gene is TRBJ2-3, the V gene TRBV20-1; 7 nucleotides line up with TRBD2. The ends lost 7 bases at V and 1 base at J; junction bases unmatched: 5. CDR3 length equals 13 residues. CDR1 is DFQATT and CDR2 is SNEGSKA in the germline V gene (reference sequence).

V gene TRBV30 combines with J gene TRBJ2-1, with 8 bases matching TRBD2. The CDR3 consists of 15 residues. From germline, CDR1 is GTSNPN and CDR2 SVGIG (reference sequence). J was trimmed by 7 bases and V by 0 bases; bases with no gene match: 8. The CDR3 region has the DNA TGTGCCTGGAGTGTACCGGGCGGGAGGAGAAATGAGCAGTTCTTC. This encodes CAWSVPGGRRNEQFF.

Concerning this clonotype: One base away lies a much larger clone, so this may be a sequencing read error. No conserved phenylalanine or tryptophan ends this CDR3, so it is likely a read error. The chain couples TRBV27 to TRBJ1-1, with 9 bases that match TRBD1. The CDR3 contains 14 residues. The ends lost 5 bases at V and 3 bases at J; junction bases unmatched: 4. Germline assignment: CDR1 MNHEY and CDR2 SMNVEV (reference sequence). CDR3 bases: TGTGCCAGCAGTCCGTGGGACAGGGACACTGAAGCTTTCCTT. Translated: CASSPWDRDTEAFL.

This chain joins TRBV5-6 and TRBJ2-7, with TRBD1 matching 7 bases. Germline CDR1 is SGHDT and CDR2 is YYEEEE. V lost 4 bases, J lost 5 bases, and 9 bases stayed unmatched. This CDR3 is built from 14 residues. The CDR3 coding sequence is TGTGCCAGCAGCGCCGGGACAGCTACCGACGAGCAGTACTTC. The encoded protein is CASSAGTATDEQYF.

Turning to this clonotype: One base away lies a much larger clone, so this may be a sequencing read error. Given the absence of the conserved phenylalanine or tryptophan at the CDR3 end, a read error is likely. The DNA is left out, because the CDR3 cannot be placed on it with certainty; the CDR3 is given as TCRdb lists it. This rearrangement joins TRBV5-6 to TRBJ2-1; TRBD1 reflects the table's D call only, with no check against the DNA. Termini included, the CDR3 measures 12 amino acids. Germline-derived CDR1 and CDR2 are SGHDT and YYEEEE. This CDR3 reads CASARNDRNGLL.

In its sample, this clonotype was seen many times. DNA of the CDR3: TGTGCCATCAGTGAGTCGCAGGACAGGGCCGGCTACACCTTC. This codes for CAISESQDRAGYTF. This rearrangement joins TRBV10-3 to TRBJ1-2, with TRBD1 matching 8 bases. V lost 0 bases, J lost 8 bases, and 5 bases stayed unmatched. There are 14 residues in the CDR3. The germline V gene encodes CDR1 ENHRY and CDR2 SYGVKD.

Turning to this clonotype: A read error is possible here, since a much larger clone lies one base away. This rearrangement joins TRBV5-4 to TRBJ2-5, with D unresolved. The V gene's germline CDR1 is SGHNT and CDR2 YYREEE (reference sequence). The CDR3 spans 15 residues. V was trimmed by 4 bases and J by 2 bases, leaving 15 bases between them. This CDR3 reads CASSLYTGPQETQYF. Here the CDR3 DNA reads TGTGCCAGCAGCCTTTATACGGGCCCTCAAGAGACCCAGTACTTC.

Regarding this clonotype: Since no conserved phenylalanine or tryptophan closes the CDR3, a read error is the likely cause. The chain carries TRBV6-5 and TRBJ2-4; 9 bases match TRBD1. Looked up from germline, CDR1 is MNHEY and CDR2 is SVGAGI. The CDR3 spans 19 residues. The V and J ends lost 4 bases and 0 bases, in that order; junction bases with no gene match: 13. CDR3 region: CASSSVPGQGRGAKNIQYY. In DNA form, the CDR3 reads TGTGCCAGCAGTTCCGTCCCGGGACAGGGAAGGGGAGCCAAAAACATTCAGTACTAC.

This chain uses TRBV7-2 with TRBJ2-7, with D perhaps TRBD2 (6 bases). CDR1 and CDR2 from the germline V gene are SGHTA and FQGNSA. Trimming cost V 6 bases and J 4 bases, with 16 bases left between them. The CDR3 sequence is 14 residues long. DNA for the CDR3: TGTGCCAGCAGGCCGGGCGGGGAATCTTACGAGCAGTACTTC. Its translation is CASRPGGESYEQYF.

V usage is TRBV20-1 and J usage is TRBJ1-1, with a possible D match to TRBD1 (5 bases). Germline assignment: CDR1 DFQATT and CDR2 SNEGSKA (reference sequence). Trimming pared 2 bases from V and 4 bases from J, leaving 11 bases between. The CDR3 runs 13 residues. The CDR3 sequence is CSARLAGGTEAFF. CDR3 DNA sequence: TGCAGTGCTAGACTTGCGGGGGGCACTGAAGCTTTCTTT.

The J gene is TRBJ1-3, the V gene TRBV29-1; D call uncertain. The CDR3 is made up of 13 amino acids. Between the trimmed V and J ends, which lost 4 bases and 4 bases, there was a span of 11 bases. CDR1 and CDR2 (germline): SQVTM, ANQGSEA. CDR3 sequence reads: CSVVAAGGNTIYF. In DNA form, the CDR3 reads TGCAGCGTTGTTGCCGCGGGAGGAAACACCATATATTTT.

This clonotype was counted many times. The chain is built from TRBV6-5 and TRBJ2-1; the D gene is possibly TRBD1 (6 bases). CDR3 size: 14 residues. V shed 6 bases and J shed 0 bases, with 9 bases lying between them. Looked up from germline, CDR1 is MNHEY and CDR2 is SVGAGI. This chain's CDR3 is CASRVGGSYNEQFF. The CDR3 bases are TGTGCCAGCAGGGTAGGGGGCTCCTACAATGAGCAGTTCTTC.

This clonotype has a handful of counts. Here the CDR3 DNA reads TGTGCCATCAGCGATGGCCTGGGGGCTCGGTACGAGCAGTACTTC. Its translation: CAISDGLGARYEQYF. The chain combines TRBV10-3 with TRBJ2-7, with D possibly matching TRBD1 (6 bases). CDR1 is ENHRY, CDR2 SYGVKD, per germline. Trimming cost V 6 bases and J 4 bases, with 19 bases left between them. The CDR3 has 15 amino acids.

Only a few counts were recorded for this clonotype. The CDR3 nucleotides are TGTGCCAGCAGTGGTACAGGGCCCAGGGGCTACGAGCAGTACTTC. It encodes CASSGTGPRGYEQYF. The chain couples TRBV28 to TRBJ2-7, with TRBD1 as a possible D gene (6 bases). V was pared by 5 bases and J by 3 bases, with 17 bases between. The CDR3 loop spans 15 amino acids. The germline CDR1 and CDR2 sequences are MDHEN and SYDVKM.